These T cell receptor beta chains were read from a single sample in a study of shared clonotypes between healthy human individuals. Here immunoSEQ multiplex PCR was the method, and the copy in TCRdb shows in-frame clones only, minus some. The data show millions of clones, around 94% seen once. Input material: naive CD4+ T cells sorted from blood. These receptors all stem from a man younger than 35 in good health. Each CDR3 is given with its conserved first and last residue. D genes are given only for firm matches.

d_call,v_call,j_call,cdr3_nt,cdr3_aa
NA,TRBV6-5,TRBJ1-2,TGTGCCAGCAGTTACTCTAGCCGGGCCGCCGAGGGCTACACCTTC,CASSYSSRAAEGYTF
TRBD1,TRBV11-2,TRBJ1-6,TGTGCCAGCAGCTTGGGGCAGGGGGTAGGTTCACCCCTCCACTTT,CASSLGQGVGSPLHF
TRBD2,TRBV4-1,TRBJ2-7,TGCGCCAGCAGCCTGAATAGCGGGAGAACAGAGTACGAGCAGTACTTC,CASSLNSGRTEYEQYF
NA,TRBV14,TRBJ2-1,TGTGCCAGCAGGCACCTCGACCACACGGGAAATGAGCAGTTCTTC,CASRHLDHTGNEQFF
NA,TRBV30,TRBJ1-2,TGTGCCTGGAATAAAGAGGGAGCTTACTATGGCTACACCTTC,CAWNKEGAYYGYTF
NA,TRBV5-4,TRBJ2-2,TGTGCCAGCAGCTTGGGCGTAAACACCGGGGAGCTGTTTTTT,CASSLGVNTGELFF
NA,TRBV10-3,TRBJ2-1,TGTGCCATCAGCCCAGGCGTAAGCTCCTACAATGAGCAGTTCTTC,CAISPGVSSYNEQFF
NA,TRBV19,TRBJ1-2,TGTGCCAGTAGTATTTTGGCAGGGACGGAAGGCTACACCTTC,CASSILAGTEGYTF
NA,TRBV18,TRBJ2-2,TGTGCCAGCTCCCCTCGACAAGGGGTGAGCACCGGGGAGCTGTTTTTT,CASSPRQGVSTGELFF
NA,TRBV5-5,TRBJ1-1,TGTGCCAGCAGCTCCGACAGGCTGAACACTGAAGCTTTCTTT,CASSSDRLNTEAFF
TRBD2,TRBV7-2,TRBJ2-7,TGTGCCAGCACCGGTGGTGGCGGGAGGAGCTCCTACGAGCAGTACTTC,CASTGGGGRSSYEQYF